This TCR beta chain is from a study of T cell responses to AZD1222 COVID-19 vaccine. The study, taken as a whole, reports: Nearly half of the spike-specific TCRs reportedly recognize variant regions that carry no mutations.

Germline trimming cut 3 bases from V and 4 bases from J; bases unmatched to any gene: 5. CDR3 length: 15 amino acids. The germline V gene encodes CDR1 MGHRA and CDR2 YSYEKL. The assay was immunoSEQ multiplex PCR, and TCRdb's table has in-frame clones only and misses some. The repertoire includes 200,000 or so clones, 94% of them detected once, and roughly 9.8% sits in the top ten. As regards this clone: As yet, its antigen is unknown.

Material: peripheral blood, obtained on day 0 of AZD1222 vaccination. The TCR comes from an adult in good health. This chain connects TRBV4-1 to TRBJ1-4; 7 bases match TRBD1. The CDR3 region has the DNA TGCGCCAGCAGCCATCTGACAGGGAATAATGAAAAACTGTTTTTT. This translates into CASSHLTGNNEKLFF.